This T cell receptor beta chain was sequenced for a study of type 1 regulatory T cells (dated by TCRdb to 2020 to 2022). For the study in its entirety: The study characterized an in vitro protocol that generated a Tr1-enriched, alloantigen-specific CD4 T cell product named T-allo10. T-allo10 was under clinical evaluation in patients with hematological malignancies receiving allogeneic hematopoietic stem cell transplantation.

The CDR3 measures 16 amino acids from cysteine to phenylalanine. Only the CDR3 part of the read is kept: 48 bases, read in frame from the first base. CDR1 and CDR2 were assigned from the germline V gene as SGHRS and YFSETQ. Cut back by 0 bases and 4 bases, the V and J ends lie 14 bases apart. This clonotype was picked up a small number of times. This clone's antigen is unknown. No base-level quality is on record; no much larger clone is a single base apart. Sequencing was carried out with an Illumina MiSeq. The raw public data were reprocessed by TCRdb itself: fastp quality trimming at Q25, MiXCR clonotype calling, in-frame beta chains only. Under each unique CDR3 protein, matching rows form one entry showing the most common genes and DNA. The sample profile shows some 100,000 distinct CDR3 sequences; 25% to 40% of them were found once. The ten largest clones represent 2% to 2.5% of the sample.

The chain joins TRBV5-1 to TRBJ2-1; TRBD2 could be the D gene, as 5 bases match. The clonotype was recovered from a human donor in good health. Sequenced: CD4+ T cells, either the whole sample or a sorted fraction (not recorded which). The CDR3 has the sequence CASSLAGGGFYNEQFF. The DNA is as follows: TGCGCCAGCAGCTTGGCCGGTGGAGGTTTTTACAATGAGCAGTTCTTC.